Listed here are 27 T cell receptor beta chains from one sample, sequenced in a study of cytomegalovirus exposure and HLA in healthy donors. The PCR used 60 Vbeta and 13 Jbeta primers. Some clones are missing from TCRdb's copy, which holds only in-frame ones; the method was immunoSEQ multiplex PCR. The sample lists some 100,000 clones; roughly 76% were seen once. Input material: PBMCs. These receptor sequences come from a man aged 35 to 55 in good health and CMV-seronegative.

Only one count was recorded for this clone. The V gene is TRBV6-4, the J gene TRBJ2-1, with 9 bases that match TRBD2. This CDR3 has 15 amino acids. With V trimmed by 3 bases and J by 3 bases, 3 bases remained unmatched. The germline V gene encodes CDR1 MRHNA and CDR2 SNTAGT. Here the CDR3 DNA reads TGTGCCAGCAGTGAAGAAGCGGGGGGCTACAATGAGCAGTTCTTC. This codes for CASSEEAGGYNEQFF.

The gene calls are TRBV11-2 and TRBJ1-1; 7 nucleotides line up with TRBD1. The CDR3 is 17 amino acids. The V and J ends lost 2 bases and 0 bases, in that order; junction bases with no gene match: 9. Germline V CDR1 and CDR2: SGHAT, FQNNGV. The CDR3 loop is CASSLRVRGGLNTEAFF. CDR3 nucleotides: TGTGCCAGCAGCTTACGGGTACGAGGGGGCTTGAACACTGAAGCTTTCTTT.

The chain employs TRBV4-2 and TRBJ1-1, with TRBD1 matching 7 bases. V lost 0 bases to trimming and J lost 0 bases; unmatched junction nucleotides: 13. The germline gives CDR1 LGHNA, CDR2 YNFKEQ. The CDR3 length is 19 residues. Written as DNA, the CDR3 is TGTGCCAGCAGCCAAGATCCGAAGGGCAGGGGGGTCTTGAACACTGAAGCTTTCTTT. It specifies CASSQDPKGRGVLNTEAFF.

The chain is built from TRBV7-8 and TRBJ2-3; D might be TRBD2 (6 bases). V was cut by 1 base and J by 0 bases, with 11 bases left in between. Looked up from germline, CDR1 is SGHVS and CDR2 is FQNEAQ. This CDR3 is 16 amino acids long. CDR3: CASSLVGGTSTDTQYF. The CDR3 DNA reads TGTGCCAGCAGCTTAGTGGGTGGGACTAGCACAGATACGCAGTATTTT. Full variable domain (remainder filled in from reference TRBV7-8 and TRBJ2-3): GAGVSQSPRYKVAKRGQDVALRCDPISGHVSLFWYQQALGQGPEFLTYFQNEAQLDKSGLPSDRFFAERPEGSVSTLKIQRTQQEDSAVYLCASSLVGGTSTDTQYFGPGTRLTVL.

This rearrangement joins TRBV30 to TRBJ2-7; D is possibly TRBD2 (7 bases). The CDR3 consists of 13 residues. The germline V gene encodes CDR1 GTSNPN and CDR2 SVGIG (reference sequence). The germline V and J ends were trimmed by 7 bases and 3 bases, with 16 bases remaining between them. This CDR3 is CALGGAGIYEQYF. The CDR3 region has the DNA TGTGCCTTGGGGGGGGCGGGGATCTACGAGCAGTACTTC.

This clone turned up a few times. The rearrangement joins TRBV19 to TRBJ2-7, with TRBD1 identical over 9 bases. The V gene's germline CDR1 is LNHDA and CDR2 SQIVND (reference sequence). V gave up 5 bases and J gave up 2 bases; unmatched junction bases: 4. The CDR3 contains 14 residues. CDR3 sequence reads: CASSLGQGTYEQYF. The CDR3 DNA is TGTGCCAGTAGTCTGGGACAGGGTACCTACGAGCAGTACTTC.

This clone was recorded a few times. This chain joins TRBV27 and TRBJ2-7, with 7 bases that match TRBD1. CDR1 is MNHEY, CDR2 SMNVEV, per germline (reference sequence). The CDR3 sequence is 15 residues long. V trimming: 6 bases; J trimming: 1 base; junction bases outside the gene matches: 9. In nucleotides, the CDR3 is TGTGCCAGCAGCCGCGCCGGGACAGCTTCCTACGAGCAGTACTTC. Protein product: CASSRAGTASYEQYF.

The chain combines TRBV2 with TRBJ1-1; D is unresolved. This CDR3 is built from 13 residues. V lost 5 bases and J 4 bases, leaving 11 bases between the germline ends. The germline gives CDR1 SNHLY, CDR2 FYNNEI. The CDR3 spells CASSISGATEAFF. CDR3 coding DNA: TGTGCCAGCAGTATCTCAGGTGCCACTGAAGCTTTCTTT.

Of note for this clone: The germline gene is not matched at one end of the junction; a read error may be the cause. This CDR3 reads CASSVAGYSNQPRHF. CDR3 nucleotides: TGTGCCAGCAGCGTAGCAGGGTATAGCAATCAGCCCCGGCATTTT. J is TRBJ1-5 and V is TRBV9; D may be TRBD1 (5 bases). The CDR3 is 15 residues long. Per germline, CDR1 SGDLS and CDR2 YYNGEE.

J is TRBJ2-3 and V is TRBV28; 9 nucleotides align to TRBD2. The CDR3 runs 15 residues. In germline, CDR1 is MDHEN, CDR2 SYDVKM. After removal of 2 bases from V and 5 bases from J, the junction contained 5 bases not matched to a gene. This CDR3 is CASSLAGGPVDTQYF. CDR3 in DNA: TGTGCCAGCAGTTTAGCGGGGGGGCCCGTAGATACGCAGTATTTT. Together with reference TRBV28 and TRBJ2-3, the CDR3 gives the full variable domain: DVKVTQSSRYLVKRTGEKVFLECVQDMDHENMFWYRQDPGLGLRLIYFSYDVKMKEKGDIPEGYSVSREKKERFSLILESASTNQTSMYLCASSLAGGPVDTQYFGPGTRLTVL.

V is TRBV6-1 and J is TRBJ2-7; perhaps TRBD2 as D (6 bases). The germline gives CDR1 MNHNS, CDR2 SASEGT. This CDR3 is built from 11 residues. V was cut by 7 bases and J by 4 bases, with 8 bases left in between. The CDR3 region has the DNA TGTGCCAGCATCCGGGGGTACGAGCAGTACGTC. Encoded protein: CASIRGYEQYV.

CDR3 sequence: CASSELLETQYF. DNA of the CDR3: TGTGCCAGCAGTGAGTTATTAGAGACCCAGTACTTC. The chain joins TRBV6-4 to TRBJ2-5; no definite D call. CDR1 MRHNA and CDR2 SNTAGT come from the germline V gene. V lost 3 bases and J lost 4, with 6 bases in between. There are 12 residues in the CDR3.

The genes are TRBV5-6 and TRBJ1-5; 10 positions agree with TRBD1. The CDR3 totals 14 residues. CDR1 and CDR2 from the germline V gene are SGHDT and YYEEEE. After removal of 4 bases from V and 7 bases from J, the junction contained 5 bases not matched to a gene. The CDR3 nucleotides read TGTGCCAGCAGCGGACCGACAGGGGGCCAGCCCCAGCATTTT. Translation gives CASSGPTGGQPQHF.

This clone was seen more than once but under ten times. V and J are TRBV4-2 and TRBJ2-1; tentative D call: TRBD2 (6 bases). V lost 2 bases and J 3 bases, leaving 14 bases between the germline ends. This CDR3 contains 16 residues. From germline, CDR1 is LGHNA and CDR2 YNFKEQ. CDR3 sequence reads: CASSQTSSEGYNEQFF. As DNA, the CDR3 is TGTGCCAGCAGCCAAACCTCTAGCGAGGGCTACAATGAGCAGTTCTTC.

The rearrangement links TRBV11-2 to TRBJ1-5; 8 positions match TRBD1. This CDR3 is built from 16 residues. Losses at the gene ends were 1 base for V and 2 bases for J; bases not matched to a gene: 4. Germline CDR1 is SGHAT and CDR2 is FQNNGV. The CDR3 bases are TGTGCCAGCAGCTTAGGCACGACAGGGGGCAATCAGCCCCAGCATTTT. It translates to CASSLGTTGGNQPQHF. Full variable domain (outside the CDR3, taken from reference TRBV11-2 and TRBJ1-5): EAGVAQSPRYKIIEKRQSVAFWCNPISGHATLYWYQQILGQGPKLLIQFQNNGVVDDSQLPKDRFSAERLKGVDSTLKIQPAKLEDSAVYLCASSLGTTGGNQPQHFGDGTRLSIL.

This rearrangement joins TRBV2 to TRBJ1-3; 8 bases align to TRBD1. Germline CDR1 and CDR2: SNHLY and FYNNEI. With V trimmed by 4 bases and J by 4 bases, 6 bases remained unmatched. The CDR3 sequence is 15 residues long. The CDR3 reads CASSGTTGAGNTIYF. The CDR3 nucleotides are TGTGCCAGCAGTGGAACGACAGGGGCCGGAAACACCATATATTTT.

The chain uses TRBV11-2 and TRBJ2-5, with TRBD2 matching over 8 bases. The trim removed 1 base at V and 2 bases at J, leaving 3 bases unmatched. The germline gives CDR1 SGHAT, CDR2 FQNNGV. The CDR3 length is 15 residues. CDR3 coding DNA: TGTGCCAGCAGCTTAGCGGGGGGGCAGCAAGAGACCCAGTACTTC. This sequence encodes CASSLAGGQQETQYF.

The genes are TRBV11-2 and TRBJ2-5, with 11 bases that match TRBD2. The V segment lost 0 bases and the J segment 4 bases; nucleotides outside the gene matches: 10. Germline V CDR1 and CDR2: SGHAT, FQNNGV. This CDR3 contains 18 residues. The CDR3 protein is CASSLDPTSGGDLETQYF. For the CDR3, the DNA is TGTGCCAGCAGCTTAGACCCCACTAGCGGGGGAGATCTAGAGACCCAGTACTTC.

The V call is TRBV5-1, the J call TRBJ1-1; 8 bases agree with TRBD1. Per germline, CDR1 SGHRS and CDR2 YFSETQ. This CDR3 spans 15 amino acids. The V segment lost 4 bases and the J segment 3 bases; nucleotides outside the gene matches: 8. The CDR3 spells CASSLGQGWDTEAFF. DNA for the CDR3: TGCGCCAGCAGCCTCGGACAGGGCTGGGACACTGAAGCTTTCTTT.

The CDR3 sequence is CASSLSWRVPAGANVLTF. As DNA, the CDR3 is TGTGCCAGCAGTTTATCGTGGAGGGTGCCAGCTGGGGCCAACGTCCTGACTTTC. The chain links TRBV27 to TRBJ2-6, with D perhaps matching TRBD2 (6 bases). The CDR3 consists of 18 residues. V lost 0 bases, J lost 2 bases, and 14 bases lay in between. The germline V gene encodes CDR1 MNHEY and CDR2 SMNVEV (reference sequence).

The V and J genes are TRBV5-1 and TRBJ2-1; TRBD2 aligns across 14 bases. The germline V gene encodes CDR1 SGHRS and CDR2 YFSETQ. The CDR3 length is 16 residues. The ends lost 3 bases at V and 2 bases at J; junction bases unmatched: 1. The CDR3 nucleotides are TGCGCCAGCAGCTCGGGACTAGCGGGGGCCTACAATGAGCAGTTCTTC. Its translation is CASSSGLAGAYNEQFF.

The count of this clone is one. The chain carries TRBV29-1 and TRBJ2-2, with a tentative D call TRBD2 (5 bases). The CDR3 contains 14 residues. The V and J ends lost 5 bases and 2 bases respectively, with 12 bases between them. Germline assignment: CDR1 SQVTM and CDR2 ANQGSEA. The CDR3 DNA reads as TGCAGCGTTCCCCGGGCTAGCAACACCGGGGAGCTGTTTTTT. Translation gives CSVPRASNTGELFF.

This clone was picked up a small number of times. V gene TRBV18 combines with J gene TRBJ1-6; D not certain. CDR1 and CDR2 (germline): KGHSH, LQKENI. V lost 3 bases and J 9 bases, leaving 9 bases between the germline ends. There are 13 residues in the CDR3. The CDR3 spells CASSPLEISPLHF. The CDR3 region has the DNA TGTGCCAGCTCACCGCTAGAAATTTCACCCCTCCACTTT.

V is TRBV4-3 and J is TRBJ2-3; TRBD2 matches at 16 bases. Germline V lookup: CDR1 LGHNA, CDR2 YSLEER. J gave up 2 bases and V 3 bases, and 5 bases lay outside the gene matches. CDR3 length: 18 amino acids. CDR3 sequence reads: CASSHGTSGGGPTDTQYF. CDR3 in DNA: TGCGCCAGCAGCCATGGGACTAGCGGGGGGGGTCCCACAGATACGCAGTATTTT.

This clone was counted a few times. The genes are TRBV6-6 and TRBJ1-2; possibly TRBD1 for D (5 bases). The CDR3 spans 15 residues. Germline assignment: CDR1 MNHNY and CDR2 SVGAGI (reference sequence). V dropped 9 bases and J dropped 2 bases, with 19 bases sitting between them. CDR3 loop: CASVAGNTYNYGYTF. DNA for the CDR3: TGTGCCAGTGTGGCAGGGAATACATACAACTATGGCTACACCTTC.

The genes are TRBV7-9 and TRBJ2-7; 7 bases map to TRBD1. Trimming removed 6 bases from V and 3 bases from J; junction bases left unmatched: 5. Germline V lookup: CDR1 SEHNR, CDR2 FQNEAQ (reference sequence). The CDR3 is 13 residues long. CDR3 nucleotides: TGTGCCAGCAGACAATGGGACAGCTACGAGCAGTACTTC. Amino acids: CASRQWDSYEQYF.

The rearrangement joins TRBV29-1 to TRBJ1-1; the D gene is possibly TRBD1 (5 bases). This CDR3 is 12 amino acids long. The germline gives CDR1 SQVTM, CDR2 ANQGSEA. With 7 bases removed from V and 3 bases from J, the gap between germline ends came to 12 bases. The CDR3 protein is CSAGRDYTEAFF. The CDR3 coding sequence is TGCAGCGCCGGAAGGGACTACACTGAAGCTTTCTTT.